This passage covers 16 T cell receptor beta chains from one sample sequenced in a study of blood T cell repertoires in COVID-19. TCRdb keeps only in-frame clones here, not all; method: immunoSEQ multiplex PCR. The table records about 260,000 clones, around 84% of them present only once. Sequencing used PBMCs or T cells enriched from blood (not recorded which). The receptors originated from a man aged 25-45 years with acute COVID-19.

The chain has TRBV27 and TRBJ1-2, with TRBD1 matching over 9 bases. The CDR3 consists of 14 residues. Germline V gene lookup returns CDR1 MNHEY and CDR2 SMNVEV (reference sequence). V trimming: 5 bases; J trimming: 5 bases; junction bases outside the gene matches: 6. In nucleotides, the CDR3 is TGTGCCAGCAGTCTCACAGGGGGCCTATATGGCTACACCTTC. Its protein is CASSLTGGLYGYTF.

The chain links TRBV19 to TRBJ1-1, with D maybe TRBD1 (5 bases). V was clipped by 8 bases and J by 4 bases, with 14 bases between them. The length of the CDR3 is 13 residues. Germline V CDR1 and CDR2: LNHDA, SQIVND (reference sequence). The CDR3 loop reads CASGALGPTEAFF. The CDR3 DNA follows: TGTGCCAGTGGTGCATTGGGGCCCACTGAAGCTTTCTTT. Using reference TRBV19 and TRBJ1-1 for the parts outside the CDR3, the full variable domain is DGGITQSPKYLFRKEGQNVTLSCEQNLNHDAMYWYRQDPGQGLRLIYYSQIVNDFQKGDIAEGYSVSREKKESFPLTVTSAQKNPTAFYLCASGALGPTEAFFGQGTRLTVV.

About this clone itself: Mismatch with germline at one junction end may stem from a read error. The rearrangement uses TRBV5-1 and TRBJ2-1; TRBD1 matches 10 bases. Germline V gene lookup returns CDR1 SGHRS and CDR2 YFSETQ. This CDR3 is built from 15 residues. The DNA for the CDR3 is TGTGCCAGCAGCGTGGGACAGGGGTACTACAATGAGCAGTTCTTC. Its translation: CASSVGQGYYNEQFF.

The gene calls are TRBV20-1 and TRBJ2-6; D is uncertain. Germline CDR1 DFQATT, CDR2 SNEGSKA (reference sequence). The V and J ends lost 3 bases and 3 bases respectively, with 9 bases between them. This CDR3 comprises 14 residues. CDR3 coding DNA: TGCAGTGCTAGTAACGGCGGTGGGGCCAACGTCCTGACTTTC. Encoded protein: CSASNGGGANVLTF.

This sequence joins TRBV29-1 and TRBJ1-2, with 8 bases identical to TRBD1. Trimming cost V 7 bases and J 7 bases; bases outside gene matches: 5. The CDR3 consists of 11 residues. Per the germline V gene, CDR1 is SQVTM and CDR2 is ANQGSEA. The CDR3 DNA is TGCAGCGCCCTACAGGGGGGTGGCTACACCTTC. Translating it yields CSALQGGGYTF.

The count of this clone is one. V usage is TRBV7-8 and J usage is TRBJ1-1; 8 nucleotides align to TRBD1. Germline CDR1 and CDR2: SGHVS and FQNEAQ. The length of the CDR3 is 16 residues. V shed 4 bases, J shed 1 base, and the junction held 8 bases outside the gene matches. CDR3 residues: CASSYRTGTGNTEAFF. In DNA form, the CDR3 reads TGTGCCAGCAGCTACCGGACAGGGACGGGGAACACTGAAGCTTTCTTT.

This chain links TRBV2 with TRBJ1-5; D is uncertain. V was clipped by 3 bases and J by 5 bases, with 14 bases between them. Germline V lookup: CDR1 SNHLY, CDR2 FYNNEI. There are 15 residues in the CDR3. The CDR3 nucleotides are TGTGCCAGCAGTGATTTGGCAGCTAGAGATCAGCCCCAGCATTTT. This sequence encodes CASSDLAARDQPQHF.

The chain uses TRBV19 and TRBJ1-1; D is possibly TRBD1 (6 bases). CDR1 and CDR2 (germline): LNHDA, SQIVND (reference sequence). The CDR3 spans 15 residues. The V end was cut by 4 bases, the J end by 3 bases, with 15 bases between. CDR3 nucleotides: TGTGCCAGTAGTACCGAGGGACATGGTGACACTGAAGCTTTCTTT. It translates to CASSTEGHGDTEAFF.

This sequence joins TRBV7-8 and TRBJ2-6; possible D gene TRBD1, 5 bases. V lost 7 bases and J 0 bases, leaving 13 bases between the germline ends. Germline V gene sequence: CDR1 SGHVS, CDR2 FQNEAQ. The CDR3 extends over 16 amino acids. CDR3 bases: TGTGCCAGCAACAGCAGGGCCCTCTCTGGGGCCAACGTCCTGACTTTC. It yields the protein CASNSRALSGANVLTF.

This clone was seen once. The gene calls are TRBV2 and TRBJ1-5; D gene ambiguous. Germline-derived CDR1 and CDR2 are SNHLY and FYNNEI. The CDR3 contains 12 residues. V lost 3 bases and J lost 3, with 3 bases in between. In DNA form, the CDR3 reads TGTGCCAGCAGTGAGTACAATCAGCCCCAGCATTTT. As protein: CASSEYNQPQHF.

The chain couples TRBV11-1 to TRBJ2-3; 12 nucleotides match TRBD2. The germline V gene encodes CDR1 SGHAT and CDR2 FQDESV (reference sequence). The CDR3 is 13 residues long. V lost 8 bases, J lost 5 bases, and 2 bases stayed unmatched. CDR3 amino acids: CASRLAGVDTQYF. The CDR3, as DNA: TGTGCCAGCCGACTAGCGGGAGTAGATACGCAGTATTTT.

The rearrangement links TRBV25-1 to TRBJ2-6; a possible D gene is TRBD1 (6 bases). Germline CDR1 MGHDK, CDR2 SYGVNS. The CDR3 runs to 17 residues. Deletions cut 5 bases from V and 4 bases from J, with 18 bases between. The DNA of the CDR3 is TGTGCCAGCAGTAAACAGGGAGTTGGAGCCGGGGCCAACGTCCTGACTTTC. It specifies CASSKQGVGAGANVLTF.

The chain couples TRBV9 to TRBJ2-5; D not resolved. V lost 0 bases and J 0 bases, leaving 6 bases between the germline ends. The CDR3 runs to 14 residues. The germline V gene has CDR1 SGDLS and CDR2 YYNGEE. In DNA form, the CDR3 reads TGTGCCAGCAGCGTAGTTCACAACCAAGAGACCCAGTACTTC. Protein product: CASSVVHNQETQYF. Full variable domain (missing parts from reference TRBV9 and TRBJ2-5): DSGVTQTPKHLITATGQRVTLRCSPRSGDLSVYWYQQSLDQGLQFLIQYYNGEERAKGNILERFSAQQFPDLHSELNLSSLELGDSALYFCASSVVHNQETQYFGPGTRLLVL.

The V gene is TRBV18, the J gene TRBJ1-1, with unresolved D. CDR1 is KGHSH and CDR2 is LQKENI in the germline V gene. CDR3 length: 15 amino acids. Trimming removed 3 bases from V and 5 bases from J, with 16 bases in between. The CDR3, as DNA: TGTGCCAGCTCACCTCCCACGGCTGTGAGGACTGAAGCTTTCTTT. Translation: CASSPPTAVRTEAFF.

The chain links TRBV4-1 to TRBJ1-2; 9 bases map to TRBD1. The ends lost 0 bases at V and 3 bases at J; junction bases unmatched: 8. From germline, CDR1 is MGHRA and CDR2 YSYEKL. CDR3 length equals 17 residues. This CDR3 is CASSQDGGTGRYYGYTF. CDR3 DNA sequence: TGCGCCAGCAGCCAAGATGGGGGGACAGGGAGATACTATGGCTACACCTTC.

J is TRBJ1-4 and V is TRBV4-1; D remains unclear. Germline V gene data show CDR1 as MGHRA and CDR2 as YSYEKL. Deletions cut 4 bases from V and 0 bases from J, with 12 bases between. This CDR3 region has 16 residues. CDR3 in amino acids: CASSREAGATNEKLFF. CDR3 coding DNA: TGCGCCAGCAGCCGAGAAGCCGGGGCAACTAATGAAAAACTGTTTTTT.